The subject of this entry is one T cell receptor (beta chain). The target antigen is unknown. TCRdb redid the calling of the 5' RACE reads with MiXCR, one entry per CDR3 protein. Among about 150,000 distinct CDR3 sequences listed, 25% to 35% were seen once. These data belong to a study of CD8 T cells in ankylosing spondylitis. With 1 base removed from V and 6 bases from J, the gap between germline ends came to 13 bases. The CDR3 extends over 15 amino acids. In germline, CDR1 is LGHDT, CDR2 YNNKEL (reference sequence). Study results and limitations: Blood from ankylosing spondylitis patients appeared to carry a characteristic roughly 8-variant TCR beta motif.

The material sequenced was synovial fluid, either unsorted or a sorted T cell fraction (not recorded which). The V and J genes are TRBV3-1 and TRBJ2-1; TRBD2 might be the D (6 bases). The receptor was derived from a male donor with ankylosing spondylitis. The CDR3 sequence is CASSQGGALANEQFF. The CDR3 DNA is TGTGCCAGCAGCCAAGGGGGAGCACTAGCCAATGAGCAGTTCTTC.